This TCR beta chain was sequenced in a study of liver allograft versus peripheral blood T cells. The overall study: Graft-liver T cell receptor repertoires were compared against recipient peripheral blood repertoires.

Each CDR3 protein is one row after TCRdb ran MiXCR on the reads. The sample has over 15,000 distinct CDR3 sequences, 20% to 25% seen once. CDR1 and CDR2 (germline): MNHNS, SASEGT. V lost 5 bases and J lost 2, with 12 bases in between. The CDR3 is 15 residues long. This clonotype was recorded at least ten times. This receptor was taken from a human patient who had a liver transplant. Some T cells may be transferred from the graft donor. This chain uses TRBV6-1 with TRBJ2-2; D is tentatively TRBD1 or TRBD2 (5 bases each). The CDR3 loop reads CASSRGQGNTGELFF. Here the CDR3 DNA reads TGTGCCAGCAGTCGAGGGCAGGGTAACACCGGGGAGCTGTTTTTT.